Listed here are 2 T cell receptor beta chains from one sample, sequenced in a study of human T cells and chemical hapten exposure. Regarding time point: patch test 1, 2 weeks after DPC sensitization. Specified treatment: therapeutic diphenylcyclopropenone sensitization with weekly scalp DPC. MiXCR, applied by TCRdb to the RACE reads, yields one record per CDR3 protein. This table holds fewer than 200,000 distinct CDR3 sequences, 20% to 25% found once. Sequencing used whole blood, obtained in connection with sensitization to the hapten diphenylcyclopropenone (DPC). These receptor sequences come from a woman aged 50 to 60 with alopecia areata. Some clones in this sample may be carry-over from other donors' samples.

The gene calls are TRBV29-1 and TRBJ1-2; D gene uncertain. Per germline, CDR1 SQVTM and CDR2 ANQGSEA. Trimming removed 2 bases at V and 4 bases at J, with 5 bases between. The CDR3 is 11 amino acids. The CDR3 reads CSVESSYGYTF. The CDR3 bases are TGCAGCGTTGAATCCAGCTATGGCTACACCTTC.

The J gene is TRBJ1-4, the V gene TRBV10-3; 8 nucleotides line up with TRBD1. The CDR3 is made up of 15 amino acids. In germline, CDR1 is ENHRY, CDR2 SYGVKD. Unmatched junction bases numbered 9, after V lost 4 bases and J lost 8 bases. The CDR3 DNA reads TGTGCCATCAGTGTTGGAGGACAGGGAGGGGAAAAACTGTTTTTT. Translating it yields CAISVGGQGGEKLFF.